The present entry profiles one T cell receptor (beta chain) with its context. The antigen is not known. Sequencing used immunoSEQ multiplex PCR; TCRdb keeps in-frame clones, though not all of them. The repertoire holds approximately 120,000 clones, with around 94% as singletons. V shed 6 bases, J shed 8 bases, and the junction held 5 bases outside the gene matches. The V gene's germline CDR1 is SNHLY and CDR2 FYNNEI. The CDR3 has 12 residues. The sample belongs to a study of cytomegalovirus exposure and HLA in healthy donors. Study findings and constraints: For cytomegalovirus status, the classifier reportedly gave diagnoses with high specificity and sensitivity.

The sample taken for sequencing was PBMCs. The rearrangement uses TRBV2 and TRBJ1-1, with TRBD1 matching 8 bases. This receptor was identified in a woman in her late teens or twenties in good health and CMV-seronegative. The CDR3 region has the DNA TGTGCCAGCAGCTGGACAGGGCCCGAAGCTTTCTTT. Translation: CASSWTGPEAFF.